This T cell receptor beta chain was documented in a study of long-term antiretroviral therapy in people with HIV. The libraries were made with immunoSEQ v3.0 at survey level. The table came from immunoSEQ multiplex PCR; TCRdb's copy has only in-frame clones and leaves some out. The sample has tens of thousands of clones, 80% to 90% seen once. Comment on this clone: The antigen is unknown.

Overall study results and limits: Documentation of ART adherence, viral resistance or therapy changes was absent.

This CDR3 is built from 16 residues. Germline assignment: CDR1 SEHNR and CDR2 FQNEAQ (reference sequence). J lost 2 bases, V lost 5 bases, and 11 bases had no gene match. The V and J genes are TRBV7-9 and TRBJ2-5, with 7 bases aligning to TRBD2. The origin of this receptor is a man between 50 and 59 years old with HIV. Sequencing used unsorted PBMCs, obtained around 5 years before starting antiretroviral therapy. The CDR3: CASSPGPAGGQETQYF. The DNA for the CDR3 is TGTGCCAGCAGCCCTGGGCCAGCCGGGGGGCAAGAGACCCAGTACTTC.